Each of the 14 T cell receptor beta chains below was sequenced from the same sample in a study of CD8 T cells in Susac syndrome. RNA in amounts of about 0.45 to 1 ug was reverse transcribed with random hexamers. A single record per CDR3 protein comes from TCRdb applying MiXCR to the immunoSEQ multiplex PCR reads. In the table there are about 200,000 distinct CDR3 sequences, 92% of which are singletons. Material: CD8+ T cells from PBMCs. Source of these receptors: a human donor with multiple sclerosis.

Here the CDR3 reads CATSAGDSNQPQHF. The CDR3 region has the DNA TGTGCCACCAGTGCCGGAGATAGCAATCAGCCCCAGCATTTT. This rearrangement joins TRBV24-1 to TRBJ1-5; D uncertain. Germline V gives CDR1 KGHDR, CDR2 SFDVKD. The CDR3 has 14 residues. Trimming pared 5 bases from V and 0 bases from J, leaving 7 bases between.

The chain combines TRBV19 with TRBJ1-3; 8 positions agree with TRBD1. Germline loops: CDR1 LNHDA, CDR2 SQIVND (reference sequence). The V segment lost 5 bases and the J segment 2 bases; nucleotides outside the gene matches: 8. This CDR3 has 16 residues. The CDR3 spells CASSPHRGETGNTIYF. CDR3 sequence (DNA): TGTGCCAGTAGTCCTCACAGGGGGGAGACTGGAAACACCATATATTTT.

This rearrangement joins TRBV11-2 to TRBJ2-1, with 8 bases fitting TRBD1. J lost 3 bases, V lost 5 bases, and 6 bases had no gene match. The CDR3 has 15 amino acids. Germline V gene lookup returns CDR1 SGHAT and CDR2 FQNNGV. This CDR3 is CASSPRGLDYNEQFF. CDR3 in DNA: TGTGCCAGCAGCCCCAGGGGGCTGGACTACAATGAGCAGTTCTTC.

The CDR3 here is CASSQVYGGGETQYF. The CDR3 nucleotides are TGTGCCAGCAGCCAAGTTTATGGGGGGGGAGAGACCCAGTACTTC. The chain couples TRBV3-1 to TRBJ2-5, with 7 bases that match TRBD2. The CDR3 is 15 amino acids. Germline V lookup: CDR1 LGHDT, CDR2 YNNKEL (reference sequence). Trimming took 1 base from V and 4 from J; bases not matched to a gene: 6.

This clonotype appeared once. The chain uses TRBV5-6 and TRBJ2-3; D is undetermined. Germline CDR1 reads SGHDT; CDR2 reads YYEEEE. The CDR3 is 13 residues long. Trimming removed 5 bases at V and 2 bases at J, with 9 bases between. The CDR3 DNA follows: TGTGCCAGCAGATTCGGCTCCACAGATACGCAGTATTTT. Its translation is CASRFGSTDTQYF.

The chain uses TRBV7-9 and TRBJ2-7; tentatively, D is TRBD1 or TRBD2 (5 bases each). Germline lookup yields CDR1 SEHNR and CDR2 FQNEAQ (reference sequence). Trimming shortened V by 5 bases and J by 0 bases, and 14 bases separated the two germline ends. CDR3 length: 15 residues. The CDR3 DNA reads TGTGCCAGCAGCGGCATGCCAGGGAGCTCCTACGAGCAGTACTTC. Translated: CASSGMPGSSYEQYF.

DNA of the CDR3: TGTGCCAGCTCCTGGGACGGTGGCTACACCTTC. Encoded protein: CASSWDGGYTF. This chain links TRBV12-3 or TRBV12-4 with TRBJ1-2, with D possibly TRBD1 on 5 matching bases. This CDR3 contains 11 residues. V shed 8 bases and J shed 7 bases, with 11 bases lying between them.

This chain joins TRBV6-2 or TRBV6-3 and TRBJ2-1; D unresolved. CDR1 and CDR2 from the germline V gene are MNHEY and SVGEGT. This CDR3 has 16 residues. The V end was cut by 7 bases, the J end by 4 bases, with 20 bases between. DNA of the CDR3: TGTGCCAGCAAGCCGAGCCGGGCCACTACATACAATGAGCAGTTCTTC. This encodes CASKPSRATTYNEQFF.

This clonotype appeared a single time. The rearrangement uses TRBV6-2 or TRBV6-3 and TRBJ2-1, with D possibly TRBD2 on 5 matching bases. The germline CDR1 and CDR2 sequences are MNHEY and SVGEGT. V dropped 5 bases and J dropped 0 bases, with 11 bases sitting between them. CDR3 size: 15 residues. CDR3 loop: CASSPGRGSYNEQFF. For the CDR3, the DNA is TGTGCCAGCAGTCCAGGACGGGGCTCCTACAATGAGCAGTTCTTC.

This rearrangement joins TRBV6-2 or TRBV6-3 to TRBJ2-2; D is perhaps TRBD1 (5 bases). CDR3 length: 15 amino acids. V lost 6 bases, J lost 4 bases, and 15 bases lay in between. The germline V gene encodes CDR1 MNHEY and CDR2 SVGEGT. The CDR3, as DNA: TGTGCCAGCAGCGCAACCAGGGTGGGCACCGGGGAGCTGTTTTTT. It specifies CASSATRVGTGELFF.

The chain links TRBV4-3 to TRBJ2-1; TRBD2 agrees at 8 bases. V trimming: 5 bases; J trimming: 0 bases; junction bases outside the gene matches: 3. Germline assignment: CDR1 LGHNA and CDR2 YSLEER. CDR3 length equals 15 residues. CDR3 nucleotides: TGCGCCAGCAGCTCCGGGACTAGCTCCTACAATGAGCAGTTCTTC. The encoded protein is CASSSGTSSYNEQFF.

The chain is built from TRBV20-1 and TRBJ2-7; TRBD2 matches 9 bases. Trimming cost V 1 base and J 2 bases; bases outside gene matches: 9. The length of the CDR3 is 16 residues. Germline loops: CDR1 DFQATT, CDR2 SNEGSKA (reference sequence). The CDR3 here is CSARGLAELNAYEQYF. CDR3 DNA: TGCAGTGCTAGAGGACTAGCGGAACTAAATGCCTACGAGCAGTACTTC.

The CDR3, as DNA: TGTGCCAGTAGAGCCTACAATGAGCAGTTCTTC. Protein: CASRAYNEQFF. The chain couples TRBV19 to TRBJ2-1, with D hard to call. The CDR3 is 11 residues long. Germline V lookup: CDR1 LNHDA, CDR2 SQIVND (reference sequence). V lost 6 bases to trimming and J lost 2 bases, with 2 bases between them.

Here the CDR3 reads CASSQNPSTDTQYF. The CDR3 DNA reads TGTGCCAGCAGCCAGAACCCTAGCACAGATACGCAGTATTTT. The chain is built from TRBV3-1 and TRBJ2-3; D is undetermined. The germline gives CDR1 LGHDT, CDR2 YNNKEL (reference sequence). The CDR3 runs to 14 residues. V was shortened by 3 bases and J by 0 bases, with 7 bases between the two germline ends.